Sequencing of this TCR beta chain was carried out in a study of cytomegalovirus exposure and HLA in healthy donors (dated by TCRdb to about 2017). Turning to the overall study: An earlier analysis of roughly 610 of the donors reported 276 Gb of sequence data and around 120 million unique TCR beta sequences obtained from about 179 million T cells. A later analysis re-analyzed previously published TCR beta repertoires from approximately 700 donors and added high-resolution HLA genotyping to study TCR occurrence patterns. Both class I and class II loci were covered by HLA typing, at four-digit resolution. A later genetic analysis used genome-wide SNP genotypes for about three fifths of the roughly 700 donors, treating that subset as a discovery cohort. The number of donors typed differed by locus, with about 629-630 for A, B, C, DRB1 and DQB1, 522 for DQA1, nearly 610 for DPA1, and around 460 for DPB1. The study combined high-throughput TCR immunosequencing, statistical association of individual TCRs with disease status, and machine learning to predict cytomegalovirus infection status. On average, roughly 240,000 unique TCR beta nucleotide sequences were sequenced per donor among some 430 genotyped donors of the cohort, with about 19% of those sequences being non-productive. The study profiled the T cell repertoires of fewer than 850 subjects by immunosequencing and related them to cytomegalovirus serostatus. To decide whether each TCR beta V gene segment behaved as functional or pseudogenic, an earlier analysis of some 580 of the donors relied on high-throughput TCR beta sequencing. The study aimed to test whether signatures of past pathogen exposure could be identified by cataloging public T cell receptors. Roughly 290 gigabases of sequencing data and 70 million to 100 million unique TCR sequences made up an early release that covered approximately 620 HLA-typed donors. About five DR-DQ haplotypes were treated as single units for association and clustering because of strong linkage in the cohort. All discovery cohort repertoires had been generated on a single sequencing platform. The genetic ancestry cluster associated with self-reported Caucasian donors included roughly four fifths of the roughly 360 genotyped donors. Rather than drawing on any new phenotypic data, the later analysis identified candidate immune exposures from TCR beta sequences and the way those sequences occurred across donors. Besides the first cohort of some 670 subjects, a separate validation cohort made up of 120 different subjects was used. Donor age, sex, ethnicity and CMV serostatus were compiled alongside the repertoire data. What the work shows at the level of the full study, not this receptor alone: Fewer than 20 rarely observed V segments, including chromosome 9 orphons, were excluded from the earlier analysis of approximately 500 of the donors because counts were too low. The only immune exposure information available for the cohort was CMV serostatus. This cohort had only TCR beta chains sequenced, and the lack of alpha or paired-chain data limited which features could be detected. The sequencing pipeline was judged likely to have produced a cluster of highly shared sequence variants as a technical artifact. In a later analysis, most CMV-associated TCR beta chains were found to appear HLA-restricted, with HLA associations seemingly driven largely by CMV exposure. Correlated functional status among segregating V segments might be attributable to linkage disequilibrium, but an unknown experimental factor could not be ruled out. A further reported finding was that TCR beta sequences accurately predicted the HLA-A and HLA-B alleles for most subjects in the first cohort. Several of the top co-occurrence clusters appeared to be linked to parvovirus B19, influenza, CMV and Epstein-Barr virus, according to a later analysis. Sequencing depth was assumed to be roughly uniform across donors in the presence/absence analyses, though that assumption may not hold. The classifier was reported to diagnose cytomegalovirus status with high specificity and sensitivity in both the original cohort and the validation cohort. A later analysis associated about 17,000 TCR beta sequences with specific HLA alleles at a false discovery rate of 0.05. The 87-base-pair reads could not distinguish some IMGT-functional V segments, including TRBV6-2 and TRBV6-3, so those segments were excluded. According to the authors, the approach could potentially be generalized to other disease states and immunological phenotypes. While some public TCRs were present in many individuals, most TCR sequences turned up only very rarely across donors. A later genetic analysis associated a missense DCLRE1C variant with V-gene and J-gene trimming of TCR beta chains, and an independent cohort replicated the association. In vitro tests confirmed that three of the cytomegalovirus-associated TCR beta chains recognize cytomegalovirus antigens. Compared with equally common non-associated chains, HLA-associated TCR beta chains in a later analysis were more clonally expanded and had lower generation probabilities. Because some donors lacked HLA typing at each locus, the association tests relied only on the typed subset. The study gave a list of under 200 TCR beta chains associated with cytomegalovirus. According to a later analysis, TCR association rates differed among HLA loci, with DRB1 alleles showing the most associated TCRs and HLA-C alleles showing the fewest. An earlier analysis of approximately 540 of the donors showed that most TCR beta V segments appeared in productive rearrangements either about 87% or about 30% of the time, which broadly matched IMGT annotations. According to a later genetic analysis, donors in an Asian-associated ancestry cluster had fewer N-insertions in productive TCRs than the approximately 710-donor mean. Strong co-occurrence of HLA alleles, especially DR and DQ, made assigning TCR associations to individual alleles difficult.

To prepare the library, the immunoSEQ multiplex PCR assay was applied. For the multiplex PCR, a mixture combining 60 forward primers for TCR Vbeta segments and 13 reverse primers for TCR Jbeta segments was used. The CDR3 region of rearranged TCR beta genes was amplified from genomic DNA with a multiplex PCR assay. The amplified TCR beta libraries were sequenced on the Illumina HiSeq System as 87-base-pair reads. As for how the authors treated the data: A later analysis tallied roughly 76 million unique TCR beta chains across the approximately 670 repertoires, and approximately 9.9 million of those chains were shared by two or more donors. Raw reads were error-corrected and collapsed into unique sequences with a nearest-neighbor algorithm that merged closely related sequences to remove PCR and sequencing errors. V, D and J gene segments were assigned by aligning CDR3 sequences to IMGT reference sequences. For a sequence to be retained, a match of at least six nucleotides to both a V gene segment and a J gene segment was required. Rearrangements were called productive when the CDR3 lacked stop codons and stayed in frame with V and J; all others were non-productive. CDR3 was defined by IMGT convention, running from the second conserved V-encoded cysteine to the conserved J-encoded phenylalanine. Sequences without an unambiguous match to a single V gene segment were excluded from the earlier analysis of several hundred of the donors. An earlier analysis of a few hundred of the donors called V segments functional above 56.7% productive rearrangements and segregating when the between-donor standard deviation exceeded 5%. A statistical classification framework was built to diagnose cytomegalovirus status from the catalog of TCR beta chain sequences. In a later analysis, V and J genes were assigned by comparing TCR nucleotide sequences against IMGT/GENE-DB human TR gene sequences. A later analysis assigned CDR3 sequences and most-parsimonious VDJ recombination scenarios with the TCRdist pipeline. In a later analysis, each TCR beta chain was defined by its CDR3 amino acid sequence together with its V-gene family, and reads without a unique V-gene family were excluded. To address suspected cross-contamination and a sequencing artifact, a later analysis removed roughly 640 highly shared, low-generation-probability nucleotide sequences. A later analysis calculated a clonal expansion index for each public chain from normalized within-repertoire ranks of inferred template counts. Generation probabilities in a later analysis came from a VDJ recombination model fitted to out-of-frame rearrangements, and those results were checked against IGoR. In a later analysis, hypergeometric tests were used to score TCR-TCR, TCR-HLA and TCR-CMV co-occurrence, with a repertoire-size bias correction applied to TCR pairs. To estimate false discovery rates, a later analysis permuted the HLA or CMV assignments 20 times. In a later analysis, co-occurring TCRs were grouped using DBSCAN, with TCRdist sequence similarity added in when clustering inside HLA-allele-positive subsets. Repertoires with fewer than 30,000 or more than 120,000 public chains were left out of co-occurrence clustering, as were four to six repertoires with anomalous nucleotide sharing. As stored in TCRdb, this immuneACCESS dataset retains in-frame rearrangements with V and J assigned. A fraction of the clones does not appear; measured against another copy, unresolved V genes explain less than half of the discrepancy, and the remainder lacks a known reason. From that table come the V and J calls and clone size; the DNA was used to work out D and trimming. Recorded for this sample are 110,000 to 150,000 clones; 82% of them occurred a single time. More than 2.5% of the sample is held by the ten biggest clonotypes.

CDR1 is given as SGHDT and CDR2 as YYEEEE, both from the germline V gene. Its CDR3 holds 16 amino acids, cysteine through phenylalanine. Of all the DNA, just the CDR3 is kept, 48 bases in frame from base 1. Trimming at the junction amounts to 4 bases on V and 4 bases on J, and the germline ends lie 17 bases apart. Remarks on this clone: This clone's antigen is unknown. Nothing much larger sits one base from this clone, and base qualities are not available.

The cohort comprised some 730 healthy bone marrow donors. All cohort members were sampled while nominally healthy, although unrecorded immune exposures were likely present. The donor tested CMV seropositive and was one of the 289 seropositive cohort members. A peripheral blood sample was provided by each donor, and peripheral blood mononuclear cells were used for TCR beta sequencing. The Qiagen DNeasy Blood Extraction Kit was used to extract genomic DNA from the blood cell samples. What was sequenced was PBMCs. The rearrangement combines TRBV5-6 with TRBJ2-2; TRBD1 could be the D gene, as 6 bases match. The sequence was collected from a man aged 18 to 30 in good health and CMV-seropositive. The CDR3 reads as follows: CASSPYLGARTGELFF. The DNA reads as follows: TGTGCCAGCAGCCCTTATTTGGGGGCGCGCACCGGGGAGCTGTTTTTT. The full variable domain, with segments outside the CDR3 supplied by the reference TRBV5-6 and TRBJ2-2 proteins, appears as DAGVTQSPTHLIKTRGQQVTLRCSPKSGHDTVSWYQQALGQGPQFIFQYYEEEERQRGNFPDRFSGHQFPNYSSELNVNALLLGDSALYLCASSPYLGARTGELFFGEGSRLTVL.